These T cell receptor beta chains were read from a single sample in a study of shared clonotypes between healthy human individuals. Repertoires were generated with immunoSEQ multiplex PCR, while TCRdb's copy carries only in-frame clones and drops some. Of approximately 2,000,000 clones listed, around 95% are singletons. Sequenced sample: naive CD8+ T cells from PBMCs. These receptors all stem from a man between 18 and 35 years old in good health. Some clones in this sample may be carry-over from other donors' samples. The CDR3 runs from the conserved cysteine through the conserved F or W. Each record gives: V gene, D gene, clone size, J gene, CDR3 protein, CDR3 DNA. D genes are given only for firm matches. Clone size is not always given. Where it is, it says once, few, many or a class for expanded clones.

TRBV5-6,.,.,TRBJ2-7,CASSLGSGLYYEQYF,TGTGCCAGCAGCTTGGGTTCAGGACTTTACTACGAGCAGTACTTC
TRBV5-6,TRBD1,.,TRBJ2-7,CASSPGTGAPYEQYF,TGTGCCAGCAGCCCCGGGACAGGGGCCCCCTACGAGCAGTACTTC
TRBV28,TRBD1,.,TRBJ1-2,CASSKRDRALYGNGYTF,TGTGCCAGCAGTAAAAGGGACAGGGCCCTTTATGGGAATGGCTACACCTTC
TRBV29-1,.,.,TRBJ2-5,CSVVFLGGQETQYF,TGCAGCGTTGTGTTTTTAGGGGGCCAAGAGACCCAGTACTTC
TRBV9,.,.,TRBJ2-2,CASSTAGPGKGELFF,TGTGCCAGCAGCACCGCAGGGCCGGGGAAAGGGGAGCTGTTTTTT
TRBV27,.,few,TRBJ1-1,CASSTPGAQTEAFF,TGTGCCAGCAGTACACCAGGGGCCCAGACTGAAGCTTTCTTT
TRBV10-2,TRBD2,.,TRBJ2-2,CAESSSGSPGELFF,TGCGCCGAATCTTCTAGCGGGAGTCCCGGGGAGCTGTTTTTT
TRBV2,.,.,TRBJ1-2,CASSEGVLIGYGYTF,TGTGCCAGCAGTGAAGGGGTTCTCATCGGCTATGGCTACACCTTC
TRBV28,.,.,TRBJ1-1,CASSALQGRTEAFF,TGTGCCAGCAGTGCCCTCCAGGGCAGGACTGAAGCTTTCTTT
TRBV7-9,.,.,TRBJ1-1,CASSPPLDTEAFF,TGTGCCAGCAGCCCCCCATTAGACACTGAAGCTTTCTTT
TRBV7-9,.,.,TRBJ2-6,CASRLQGASSGANVLTF,TGTGCCAGCAGGCTACAGGGCGCAAGCTCTGGGGCCAACGTCCTGACTTTC
TRBV10-3,TRBD1,.,TRBJ2-7,CAISDPGTEEWYEQYF,TGTGCCATCAGTGACCCCGGGACAGAAGAATGGTACGAGCAGTACTTC
TRBV10-2,.,.,TRBJ2-7,CASSDLWPYEQYF,TGCGCCAGCAGTGATCTCTGGCCCTACGAGCAGTACTTC
TRBV27,TRBD1,.,TRBJ1-5,CASSPSTGELNQPQHF,TGTGCCAGCAGTCCTTCGACAGGGGAGCTCAATCAGCCCCAGCATTTT
TRBV2,.,.,TRBJ1-1,CAESPGGGEAFF,TGTGCTGAAAGCCCCGGGGGTGGTGAAGCTTTCTTT
TRBV4-3,.,.,TRBJ2-1,CASSQEGEGSYNEQFF,TGCGCCAGCAGCCAAGAGGGGGAAGGCTCCTACAATGAGCAGTTCTTC
TRBV7-8,TRBD2,once,TRBJ2-7,CASSYLAGDYEQYF,TGTGCCAGCAGCTATCTAGCGGGAGACTACGAGCAGTACTTC
TRBV27,.,.,TRBJ1-2,CASSPGDTYYGYTF,TGTGCCAGCAGTCCGGGCGACACGTACTATGGCTACACCTTC
TRBV5-4,TRBD2,.,TRBJ2-5,CASSQTPGLAAQETQYF,TGTGCCAGCAGCCAAACGCCGGGACTAGCGGCCCAAGAGACCCAGTACTTC
TRBV6-5,.,.,TRBJ2-1,CASSYGGSGYNEQFF,TGTGCCAGCAGTTATGGGGGGAGCGGGTACAATGAGCAGTTCTTC
TRBV5-4,.,.,TRBJ2-5,CASSLVGTGQETQYF,TGTGCCAGCAGCTTGGTGGGGACGGGGCAAGAGACCCAGTACTTC
TRBV27,.,few,TRBJ1-1,CASRRGLNTEAFF,TGTGCCAGCCGCAGGGGATTGAACACTGAAGCTTTCTTT
TRBV5-4,.,once,TRBJ2-7,CASSLGRIYEQYF,TGTGCCAGCAGCTTGGGGCGGATCTACGAGCAGTACTTC
TRBV6-4,.,.,TRBJ2-7,CASLGGLTDPLRSYEQYF,TGTGCCAGCTTAGGAGGGTTGACGGATCCCTTAAGATCCTACGAGCAGTACTTC
TRBV7-9,TRBD1,.,TRBJ1-1,CASSLLTGGKRNTEAFF,TGTGCCAGCAGCTTATTAACAGGGGGAAAGAGGAACACTGAAGCTTTCTTT
TRBV28,.,.,TRBJ1-2,CASSSNRQNPRNYGYTF,TGTGCCAGCAGTTCAAATAGACAGAACCCTAGGAACTATGGCTACACCTTC
TRBV6-1,.,.,TRBJ1-4,CASSESAGNVHEKLFF,TGTGCCAGCAGTGAGTCCGCGGGGAATGTTCATGAAAAACTGTTTTTT
TRBV7-6,TRBD1,.,TRBJ2-7,CASSGIRDRGLWGEQYF,TGTGCCAGCAGCGGAATCCGGGACAGGGGGCTTTGGGGCGAGCAGTACTTC
TRBV28,TRBD1,.,TRBJ2-7,CASSRGQGLAYEQYF,TGTGCCAGCAGCCGAGGACAGGGACTTGCCTACGAGCAGTACTTC
TRBV5-1,TRBD1,.,TRBJ2-7,CASSGGQGPSYEQYF,TGCGCCAGCAGCGGGGGACAGGGCCCCTCCTACGAGCAGTACTTC
TRBV5-1,.,.,TRBJ2-7,CASSSAHYEQYF,TGCGCCAGCAGCTCGGCGCACTACGAGCAGTACTTC
TRBV20-1,.,.,TRBJ2-7,CSARELYEQYF,TGCAGTGCTAGAGAATTATACGAGCAGTACTTC
TRBV5-4,.,.,TRBJ1-1,CASSLISWGNTEAFF,TGTGCCAGCAGCTTGATTTCGTGGGGGAACACTGAAGCTTTCTTT
TRBV25-1,TRBD1,.,TRBJ1-6,CASSGRTGRKSPLHF,TGTGCCAGCAGTGGCCGGACAGGGAGAAAGTCACCCCTCCACTTT
TRBV10-3,.,.,TRBJ1-2,CAISESINSGYTF,TGTGCCATCAGTGAGTCGATTAACTCGGGCTACACCTTC
TRBV7-9,.,.,TRBJ1-2,CASSLAGRSYGYTF,TGTGCCAGCAGCTTAGCGGGGAGGAGCTATGGCTACACCTTC
TRBV9,.,.,TRBJ2-7,CASSVGGAAYEQYF,TGTGCCAGCAGCGTAGGCGGGGCGGCCTACGAGCAGTACTTC
TRBV5-1,.,.,TRBJ2-1,CASSLGGTPAYNEQFF,TGCGCCAGCAGCTTGGGGGGGACTCCCGCTTACAATGAGCAGTTCTTC
TRBV9,TRBD2,.,TRBJ2-1,CASSASSGRANEQFF,TGTGCCAGCAGCGCGTCTAGCGGGAGGGCGAATGAGCAGTTCTTC
TRBV6-1,TRBD1,.,TRBJ2-7,CASSVDSGTGYEQYF,TGTGCCAGCAGTGTTGACTCCGGGACAGGGTACGAGCAGTACTTC
TRBV9,.,.,TRBJ2-7,CASSVGGATYEQYF,TGTGCCAGCAGCGTAGGCGGGGCTACCTACGAGCAGTACTTC